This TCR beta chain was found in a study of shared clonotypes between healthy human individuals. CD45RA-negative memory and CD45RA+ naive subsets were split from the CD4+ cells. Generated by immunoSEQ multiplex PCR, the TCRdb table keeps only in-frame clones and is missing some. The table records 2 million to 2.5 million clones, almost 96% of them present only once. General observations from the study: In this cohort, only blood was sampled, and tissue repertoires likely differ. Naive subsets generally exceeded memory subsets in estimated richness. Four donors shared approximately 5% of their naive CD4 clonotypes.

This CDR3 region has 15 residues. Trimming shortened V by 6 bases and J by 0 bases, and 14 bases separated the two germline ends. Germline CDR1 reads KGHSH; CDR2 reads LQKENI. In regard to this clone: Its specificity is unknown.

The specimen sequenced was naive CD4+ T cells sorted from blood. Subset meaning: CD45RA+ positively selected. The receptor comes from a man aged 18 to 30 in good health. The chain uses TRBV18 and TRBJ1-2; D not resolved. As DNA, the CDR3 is TGTGCCAGCTCGCCTTCCCAGGAAGCTAACTATGGCTACACCTTC. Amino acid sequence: CASSPSQEANYGYTF.